The 22 T cell receptor beta chains listed next were all sequenced from one sample in a study of blood T cell repertoires in COVID-19. Profiled with immunoSEQ multiplex PCR; TCRdb holds only in-frame clones, not every one. The sample comprises about 190,000 clones, about nine tenths of which are singletons, and roughly 6.7% rests with the top ten. The sample taken for sequencing was peripheral blood. The receptors shown here come from a man in his forties with acute or convalescent COVID-19.

J is TRBJ1-2 and V is TRBV11-2; 7 nucleotides line up with TRBD1. Germline V gene lookup returns CDR1 SGHAT and CDR2 FQNNGV. This CDR3 spans 15 amino acids. After removal of 0 bases from V and 2 bases from J, the junction contained 3 bases not matched to a gene. The CDR3 here is CASSLEVGQNYGYTF. The CDR3 DNA reads TGTGCCAGCAGCTTAGAGGTGGGACAGAACTATGGCTACACCTTC. The full variable domain, completed using reference TRBV11-2 and TRBJ1-2, is EAGVAQSPRYKIIEKRQSVAFWCNPISGHATLYWYQQILGQGPKLLIQFQNNGVVDDSQLPKDRFSAERLKGVDSTLKIQPAKLEDSAVYLCASSLEVGQNYGYTFGSGTRLTVV.

The V call is TRBV19, the J call TRBJ2-7; 7 bases align to TRBD1. This CDR3 is built from 14 residues. With 3 bases clipped from V and 2 bases from J, the junction kept 4 bases outside the gene matches. Germline-derived CDR1 and CDR2 are LNHDA and SQIVND (reference sequence). In DNA, the CDR3 is TGTGCCAGTAGTATCGAAAGGGGGCCCTACGAGCAGTACTTC. Encoded protein: CASSIERGPYEQYF.

The genes are TRBV11-3 and TRBJ2-1; 8 bases map to TRBD1. V trimming: 4 bases; J trimming: 7 bases; junction bases outside the gene matches: 9. This CDR3 spans 15 amino acids. Germline V lookup: CDR1 SGHNT, CDR2 YENEEA. The CDR3, as DNA: TGTGCCAGCAGCTATGGGGGACAGGCAGGGAATGAGCAGTTCTTC. This sequence encodes CASSYGGQAGNEQFF.

This clone appeared once. The rearrangement links TRBV28 to TRBJ2-7; maybe TRBD2 (6 bases). Germline V gene data show CDR1 as MDHEN and CDR2 as SYDVKM. V was shortened by 6 bases and J by 6 bases, with 15 bases between the two germline ends. This CDR3 contains 13 residues. The CDR3 loop is CASRASPGGEQYF. In nucleotides, the CDR3 is TGTGCCAGCAGGGCTAGCCCCGGGGGCGAGCAGTACTTC.

The V call is TRBV6-6, the J call TRBJ1-6; perhaps TRBD1 as D (5 bases). V lost 0 bases to trimming and J lost 9 bases, with 15 bases between them. CDR3 size: 16 residues. CDR1 and CDR2 from the germline V gene are MNHNY and SVGAGI (reference sequence). The CDR3 protein is CASSYSIGRGGSPLHF. The CDR3 coding sequence is TGTGCCAGCAGTTACTCTATCGGGAGGGGAGGTTCACCCCTCCACTTT.

The V call is TRBV18, the J call TRBJ1-2; TRBD1 matches at 7 bases. The CDR3 covers 13 residues. The germline gives CDR1 KGHSH, CDR2 LQKENI. With V trimmed by 4 bases and J by 4 bases, 3 bases remained unmatched. The CDR3 is CASSQGDSYGYTF. CDR3 in DNA: TGTGCCAGCTCACAAGGGGACAGCTATGGCTACACCTTC.

This rearrangement joins TRBV28 to TRBJ1-4; TRBD1 might be the D (6 bases). Germline CDR1 is MDHEN and CDR2 is SYDVKM. The ends were cut back, 5 bases at V and 8 bases at J, with 18 bases in the middle. This CDR3 contains 15 residues. For the CDR3, the DNA is TGTGCCAGCAGTCTGACCGGGACAAATGTCGAAAAACTGTTTTTT. Translated, it gives CASSLTGTNVEKLFF.

The genes are TRBV6-5 and TRBJ2-7; D is uncertain. The CDR3 is 15 amino acids. The germline CDR1 and CDR2 sequences are MNHEY and SVGAGI. V dropped 2 bases and J dropped 0 bases, with 11 bases sitting between them. The CDR3 loop reads CASSYTPRSSYEQYF. The CDR3 DNA follows: TGTGCCAGCAGTTACACTCCACGTTCCTCCTACGAGCAGTACTTC.

The chain links TRBV18 to TRBJ2-7; the D gene is possibly TRBD1 (5 bases). Germline values: CDR1 KGHSH, CDR2 LQKENI. The germline V and J ends were trimmed by 5 bases and 4 bases, with 6 bases remaining between them. This CDR3 region has 11 residues. CDR3 DNA sequence: TGTGCCAGCTCATCAGGGTACGAGCAGTACTTC. Its protein product is CASSSGYEQYF.

This chain uses TRBV4-2 with TRBJ2-1; tentatively, D is TRBD2 (5 bases). The germline V and J ends were trimmed by 0 bases and 3 bases, with 15 bases remaining between them. This CDR3 region has 17 residues. Looked up from germline, CDR1 is LGHNA and CDR2 is YNFKEQ. CDR3 in amino acids: CASSQEGQASRYNEQFF. The CDR3 DNA reads TGTGCCAGCAGCCAAGAAGGGCAGGCTAGCCGCTACAATGAGCAGTTCTTC.

V is TRBV24-1 and J is TRBJ2-5, with TRBD2 matching 8 bases. J gave up 5 bases and V 0 bases, and 10 bases lay outside the gene matches. The CDR3 totals 17 residues. Germline V gene lookup returns CDR1 KGHDR and CDR2 SFDVKD. The CDR3 sequence is CATSDLKAGDPGETQYF. As DNA, the CDR3 is TGTGCCACCAGTGATTTGAAAGCGGGGGACCCGGGGGAGACCCAGTACTTC.

This clone came up once. V gene TRBV6-5 combines with J gene TRBJ1-5; no definite D call. The CDR3 sequence is 14 residues long. V lost 2 bases and J lost 2, with 7 bases in between. Germline V gene sequence: CDR1 MNHEY, CDR2 SVGAGI. The CDR3 DNA reads TGTGCCAGCAGTTACGGTCCGGGCAATCAGCCCCAGCATTTT. Encoded protein: CASSYGPGNQPQHF.

The V gene is TRBV12-3 or TRBV12-4, the J gene TRBJ2-2; no reliable D call. The CDR3 totals 11 residues. V lost 3 bases to trimming and J lost 11 bases, with 7 bases between them. The CDR3 loop reads CASSFQAELFF. The DNA for the CDR3 is TGTGCCAGCAGTTTTCAAGCAGAGCTGTTTTTT.

The chain uses TRBV4-3 and TRBJ1-4; D gene unclear. V lost 1 base, J lost 0 bases, and 6 bases lay in between. The CDR3 contains 15 residues. Germline V gene data show CDR1 as LGHNA and CDR2 as YSLEER. The DNA for the CDR3 is TGCGCCAGCAGCCAAGTCCCAGCAACTAATGAAAAACTGTTTTTT. Translating it yields CASSQVPATNEKLFF.

The chain recombines TRBV3-1 (or the pseudogene TRBV3-2) with TRBJ2-7, with no clear D. CDR3 length equals 16 residues. Germline V gene data show CDR1 as LGHDT and CDR2 as YNNKEL (reference sequence). Trimming removed 1 base at V and 1 base at J, with 14 bases between. The CDR3: CASSQAALVGSYEQYF. CDR3 in DNA: TGTGCCAGCAGCCAAGCCGCCCTAGTCGGTTCCTACGAGCAGTACTTC.

The rearrangement uses TRBV4-3 and TRBJ2-3, with 9 bases lining up with TRBD2. The CDR3 loop spans 21 amino acids. Germline CDR1 is LGHNA and CDR2 is YSLEER. The V segment lost 1 base and the J segment 1 base; nucleotides outside the gene matches: 18. As DNA, the CDR3 is TGCGCCAGCAGCCAAGTCCTAGAGCTAGCGGGGTCCGTCGGGGGCACAGATACGCAGTATTTT. It specifies CASSQVLELAGSVGGTDTQYF.

This clone was detected once. A junction end diverges from the germline sequence, so it may reflect a read error. Other DNA sequences in this specimen translate into the identical CDR3. The chain employs TRBV29-1 and TRBJ1-2; 7 bases map to TRBD1. The CDR3 extends over 11 amino acids. Germline V gene data show CDR1 as SQVTM and CDR2 as ANQGSEA. The DNA of the CDR3 is TGCAGCGTGGAAGACAGGGATGGCTACACCTTC. This translates into CSVEDRDGYTF.

V gene TRBV18 combines with J gene TRBJ2-1; 8 bases are shared with TRBD1. Germline V CDR1 and CDR2: KGHSH, LQKENI. The V gene end was trimmed by 0 bases and the J gene end by 2 bases; junction bases not matched to a gene: 0. The CDR3 has 15 amino acids. The CDR3 bases are TGTGCCAGCTCACCACCGGACAGGGCCTACAATGAGCAGTTCTTC. Protein sequence: CASSPPDRAYNEQFF. The variable domain in full, with the rest retrieved from reference TRBV18 and TRBJ2-1, is NAGVMQNPRHLVRRRGQEARLRCSPMKGHSHVYWYRQLPEEGLKFMVYLQKENIIDESGMPKERFSAEFPKEGPSILRIQQVVRGDSAAYFCASSPPDRAYNEQFFGPGTRLTVL.

The gene calls are TRBV4-2 and TRBJ1-2; TRBD1 matches at 8 bases. This CDR3 has 15 amino acids. With V trimmed by 1 base and J by 3 bases, 4 bases remained unmatched. The germline CDR1 and CDR2 sequences are LGHNA and YNFKEQ. Here the CDR3 reads CASSQAAGGDYGYTF. CDR3 nucleotides: TGTGCCAGCAGCCAAGCCGCAGGGGGCGACTATGGCTACACCTTC.

The chain uses TRBV6-5 and TRBJ2-2; 10 bases match TRBD1. Unmatched junction bases numbered 4, after V lost 8 bases and J lost 7 bases. CDR1 MNHEY and CDR2 SVGAGI come from the germline V gene. This CDR3 is built from 13 residues. CDR3 DNA sequence: TGTGCCAGCGGGAGGACAGGGGGCGGGGAGCTGTTTTTT. Translating gives CASGRTGGGELFF.

The chain combines TRBV6-4 with TRBJ1-6; D possibly corresponds to TRBD1 (6 bases). V was pared by 6 bases and J by 5 bases, with 11 bases between. The CDR3 totals 14 residues. The V gene's germline CDR1 is MRHNA and CDR2 SNTAGT. CDR3 DNA sequence: TGTGCCAGCAGCTCGGGACAAGATAATTCACCCCTCCACTTT. Translation gives CASSSGQDNSPLHF.

This clone was counted once. The chain employs TRBV28 and TRBJ2-1; TRBD1 agrees at 8 bases. CDR3 length: 15 amino acids. V shed 5 bases and J 7 bases; nucleotides not matched to a gene: 10. The V gene's germline CDR1 is MDHEN and CDR2 SYDVKM. CDR3 bases: TGTGCCAGCAGTCGGGGCAGGGGGCGCCAAAATGAGCAGTTCTTC. The encoded protein is CASSRGRGRQNEQFF.